This TCR beta chain originates from a study of OX40 agonist ivuxolimab in advanced cancers. V dropped 8 bases and J dropped 3; count of bases not matched to a gene: 1. Germline V CDR1 and CDR2: SEHNR, FQNEAQ (reference sequence). The CDR3 sequence is 12 residues long. Concerning this clone: Its antigen remains unidentified.

The repertoire was sequenced with immunoSEQ multiplex PCR; TCRdb's copy has only in-frame clones and lacks some. The sample carries around 55,000 clones, about 86% recorded once. The study's findings and limits: Relative to CD4+ cells, CD8+ T cells on average had more expanded clones. Clonal expansion was seen in CD4+ and CD8+ blood T cells by week 6 at 0.1 to 3.0 mg/kg.

This chain uses TRBV7-9 with TRBJ1-1; 9 bases map to TRBD1. Sequencing was performed on CD4+ or CD8+ T cells sorted from blood, taken in a trial of the OX40 agonist ivuxolimab. This clonotype was sampled from an adult with an advanced solid tumor such as melanoma, head and neck, liver or kidney cancer. CDR3 amino acids: CASRTGDTEAFF. CDR3 DNA sequence: TGTGCCAGCCGGACAGGGGACACTGAAGCTTTCTTT.